These T cell receptor beta chains were read from a single sample in a study of T cells expressing NK-cell markers. TCRdb re-called the 5' RACE reads and shows each CDR3 protein once, DNA omitted. This table holds some 150,000 distinct CDR3 sequences. Sequencing input: blood T cells: a sorted CD56 or NKG2C T cell subset, CD4+ or CD8+ T cells, or bulk PBMC T cells (not recorded which). All receptors come from a man between 18 and 29 years old in good health. Each CDR3 is given with its conserved first and last residue. Each record gives: V gene, J gene, CDR3 protein.

V: TRBV4-3; J: TRBJ1-1; CDR3: CASSQARGWAAFF
V: TRBV29-1; J: TRBJ2-3; CDR3: CSVEGPDTQYF
V: TRBV5-1; J: TRBJ2-3; CDR3: CASSLYEGEDTQYF
V: TRBV6-2/TRBV6-3; J: TRBJ2-3; CDR3: CASSLLAGVTDTQYF
V: TRBV2; J: TRBJ2-7; CDR3: CASSEDPDSRSYEQYF
V: TRBV6-5; J: TRBJ2-2; CDR3: CASSYTRTGELFF
V: TRBV5-6; J: TRBJ2-2; CDR3: CASSSGLAGDTGELFF
V: TRBV12-3/TRBV12-4; J: TRBJ2-3; CDR3: CASSPAGTRPDTQYF
V: TRBV29-1; J: TRBJ2-7; CDR3: CSVSPLTGSYEQYF
V: TRBV29-1; J: TRBJ2-1; CDR3: CSVVGTKKYNEQFF